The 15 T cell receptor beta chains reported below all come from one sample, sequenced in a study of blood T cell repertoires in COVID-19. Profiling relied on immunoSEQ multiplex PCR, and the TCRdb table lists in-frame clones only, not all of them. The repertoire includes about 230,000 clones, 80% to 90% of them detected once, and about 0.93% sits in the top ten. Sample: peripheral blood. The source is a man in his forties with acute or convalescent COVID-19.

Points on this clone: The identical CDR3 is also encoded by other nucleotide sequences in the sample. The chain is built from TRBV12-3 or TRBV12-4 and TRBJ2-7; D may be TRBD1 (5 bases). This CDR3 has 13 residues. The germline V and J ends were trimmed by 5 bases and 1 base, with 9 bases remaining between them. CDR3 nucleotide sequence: TGTGCCAGCAGTCTGGGGCAGTCCTACGAGCAGTACTTC. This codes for CASSLGQSYEQYF.

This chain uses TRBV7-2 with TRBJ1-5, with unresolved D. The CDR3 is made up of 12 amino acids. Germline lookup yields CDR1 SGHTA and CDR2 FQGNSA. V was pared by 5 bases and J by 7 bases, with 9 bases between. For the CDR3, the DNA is TGTGCCAGCAGCCGCTCGGGGCAGCCCCAGCATTTT. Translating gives CASSRSGQPQHF.

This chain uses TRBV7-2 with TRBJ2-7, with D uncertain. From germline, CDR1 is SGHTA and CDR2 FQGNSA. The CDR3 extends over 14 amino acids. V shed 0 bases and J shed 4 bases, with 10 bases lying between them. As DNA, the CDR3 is TGTGCCAGCAGCTTAGCAACTACGACTTACGAGCAGTACTTC. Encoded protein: CASSLATTTYEQYF.

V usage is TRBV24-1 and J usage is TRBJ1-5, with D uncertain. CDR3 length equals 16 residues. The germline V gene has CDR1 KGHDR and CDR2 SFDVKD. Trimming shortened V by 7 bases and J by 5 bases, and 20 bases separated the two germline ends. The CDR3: CATRSGWLGMDQPQHF. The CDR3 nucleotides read TGTGCCACCAGGTCGGGATGGTTGGGAATGGATCAGCCCCAGCATTTT.

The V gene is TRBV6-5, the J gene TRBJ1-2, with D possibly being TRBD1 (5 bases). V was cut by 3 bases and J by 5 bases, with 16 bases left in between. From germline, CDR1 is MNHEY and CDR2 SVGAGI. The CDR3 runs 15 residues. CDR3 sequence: CASSYVAGAEYGYTF. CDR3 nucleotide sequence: TGTGCCAGCAGTTATGTAGCTGGGGCTGAGTATGGCTACACCTTC.

In DNA, the CDR3 is TGTGCCAGCTCGGCGTCAGGGGGCGACGCACCCCTCCACTTT. Its translation is CASSASGGDAPLHF. V is TRBV18 and J is TRBJ1-6; 8 nucleotides align to TRBD1. The V and J ends lost 6 bases and 11 bases, in that order; junction bases with no gene match: 9. CDR1 and CDR2 (germline): KGHSH, LQKENI. The CDR3 runs to 14 residues.

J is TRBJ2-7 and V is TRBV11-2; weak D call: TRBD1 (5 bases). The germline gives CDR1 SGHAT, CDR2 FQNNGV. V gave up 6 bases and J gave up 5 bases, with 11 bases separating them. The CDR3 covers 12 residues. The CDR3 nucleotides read TGTGCCAGCAGGGAAGGGGTTCACGAGCAGTACTTC. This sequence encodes CASREGVHEQYF.

CDR3 protein: CASSSGGKGNQPQHF. In DNA form, the CDR3 reads TGTGCCAGCAGTTCCGGCGGGAAAGGCAATCAGCCCCAGCATTTT. The V call is TRBV6-2 or TRBV6-3, the J call TRBJ1-5, with D uncertain. CDR3 length: 15 amino acids. V lost 4 bases and J 2 bases, leaving 12 bases between the germline ends. Germline V gene sequence: CDR1 MNHEY, CDR2 SVGEGT.

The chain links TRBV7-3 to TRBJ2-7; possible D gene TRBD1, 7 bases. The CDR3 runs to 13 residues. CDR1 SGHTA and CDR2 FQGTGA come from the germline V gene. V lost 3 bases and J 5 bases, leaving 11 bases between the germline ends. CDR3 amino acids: CASSFTRGDEQYF. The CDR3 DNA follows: TGTGCCAGCAGCTTTACCAGGGGGGACGAGCAGTACTTC.

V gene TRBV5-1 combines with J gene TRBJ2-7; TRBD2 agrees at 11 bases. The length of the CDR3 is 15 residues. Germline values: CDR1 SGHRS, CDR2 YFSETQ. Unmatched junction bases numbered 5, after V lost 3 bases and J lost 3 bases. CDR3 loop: CASSSLAGGNYEQYF. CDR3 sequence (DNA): TGCGCCAGCAGCTCTCTAGCGGGGGGAAACTACGAGCAGTACTTC.

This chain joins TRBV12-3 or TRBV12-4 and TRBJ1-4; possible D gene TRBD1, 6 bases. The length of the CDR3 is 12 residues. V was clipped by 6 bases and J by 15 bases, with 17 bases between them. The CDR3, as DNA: TGTGCCAGCAGCCTTGACTTAGAGGGGGTGTTTTTT. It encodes CASSLDLEGVFF.

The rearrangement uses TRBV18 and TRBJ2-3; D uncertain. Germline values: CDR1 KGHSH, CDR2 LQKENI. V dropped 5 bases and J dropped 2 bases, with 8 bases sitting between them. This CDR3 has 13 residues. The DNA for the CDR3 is TGTGCCAGCTCAGACTCCTACACAGATACGCAGTATTTT. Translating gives CASSDSYTDTQYF.

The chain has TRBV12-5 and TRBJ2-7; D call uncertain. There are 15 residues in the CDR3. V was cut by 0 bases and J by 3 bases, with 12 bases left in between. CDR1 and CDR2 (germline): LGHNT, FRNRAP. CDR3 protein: CASGLVLRQVYEQYF. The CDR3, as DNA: TGTGCTAGTGGTTTGGTACTTCGGCAGGTCTACGAGCAGTACTTC.

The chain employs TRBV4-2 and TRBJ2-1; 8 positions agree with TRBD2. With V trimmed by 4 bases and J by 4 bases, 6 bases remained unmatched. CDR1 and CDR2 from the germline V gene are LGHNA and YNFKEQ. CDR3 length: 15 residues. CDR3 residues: CASSPSGGKYNEQFF. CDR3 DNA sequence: TGTGCCAGCAGCCCCAGCGGGGGTAAATACAATGAGCAGTTCTTC.

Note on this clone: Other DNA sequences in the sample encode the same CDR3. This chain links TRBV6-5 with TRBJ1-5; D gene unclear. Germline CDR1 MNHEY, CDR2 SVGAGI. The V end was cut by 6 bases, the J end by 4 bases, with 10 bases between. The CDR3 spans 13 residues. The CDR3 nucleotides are TGTGCCAGCAGGGCGGAGGGAAATCAGCCCCAGCATTTT. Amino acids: CASRAEGNQPQHF.